The 11 T cell receptor beta chains presented below share a single source sample, sequenced in a study of vaccination and CD4 T cells after COVID-19. Time point in this sample: late sampling 161 to 241 days after vaccination in three convalescent patients. TCRdb ran MiXCR on the PCR reads and lists one entry per CDR3 protein. Of about 30,000 distinct CDR3 sequences detected, roughly 50% appear once; the ten largest clones hold 5.5% to 7.5%. Here the sequenced sample was CD4+ T cells from blood, taken about 7 months after SARS-CoV-2 vaccination. The source of these receptors is a human donor who had recovered from COVID-19.

This clonotype has a handful of counts. This chain connects TRBV20-1 to TRBJ2-2, with D perhaps matching TRBD1 or TRBD2 (6 bases each). V was trimmed by 6 bases and J by 5 bases, leaving 19 bases between them. The length of the CDR3 is 15 residues. CDR1 and CDR2 (germline): DFQATT, SNEGSKA (reference sequence). In nucleotides, the CDR3 is TGCAGTGCCAAGACCGGCAGGGGAGGAACCGGGGAGCTGTTTTTT. Its translation: CSAKTGRGGTGELFF.

The V gene is TRBV2, the J gene TRBJ2-6; no clear D gene. Trimming pared 5 bases from V and 1 base from J, leaving 9 bases between. This CDR3 has 15 amino acids. In germline, CDR1 is SNHLY, CDR2 FYNNEI. CDR3 protein: CASSFSSSGANVLTF. In DNA, the CDR3 is TGTGCCAGCAGTTTCTCCAGTTCTGGGGCCAACGTCCTGACTTTC. Full variable domain (remainder filled in from reference TRBV2 and TRBJ2-6): EPEVTQTPSHQVTQMGQEVILRCVPISNHLYFYWYRQILGQKVEFLVSFYNNEISEKSEIFDDQFSVERPDGSNFTLKIRSTKLEDSAMYFCASSFSSSGANVLTFGAGSRLTVL.

This clonotype was seen a few times. The chain recombines TRBV6-5 with TRBJ1-2; a possible D gene is TRBD1 (5 bases). The CDR3 is 14 residues long. Germline CDR1 reads MNHEY; CDR2 reads SVGAGI. V lost 0 bases, J lost 5 bases, and 10 bases lay in between. The CDR3 protein is CASSYSPGWYGYTF. In nucleotides, the CDR3 is TGTGCCAGCAGTTACTCCCCAGGGTGGTATGGCTACACCTTC.

In its sample, this clonotype was seen once. The chain employs TRBV23-1 and TRBJ2-3; D is unclear. TRBV23-1 is recorded as an ORF, its role being uncertain. The CDR3 sequence is 8 residues long. Trimming removed 9 bases at V and 5 bases at J, with 0 bases between. The CDR3 bases are TGCGCCAGAGATACGCAGTATTTT. Protein sequence: CARDTQYF.

J is TRBJ2-5 and V is TRBV6-1; 7 bases line up with TRBD1. V lost 7 bases to trimming and J lost 2 bases; unmatched junction nucleotides: 7. The CDR3 totals 14 residues. Germline V gene data show CDR1 as MNHNS and CDR2 as SASEGT. Here the CDR3 reads CASTTDREQETQYF. The CDR3 coding sequence is TGTGCCAGCACCACTGACAGGGAGCAAGAGACCCAGTACTTC.

The chain recombines TRBV27 with TRBJ1-1, with D perhaps matching TRBD1 (6 bases). Germline CDR1 MNHEY, CDR2 SMNVEV (reference sequence). Trimming removed 2 bases at V and 0 bases at J, with 7 bases between. This CDR3 is 14 amino acids long. This chain's CDR3 is CASSLQGMNTEAFF. CDR3 DNA: TGTGCCAGCAGTTTACAGGGGATGAACACTGAAGCTTTCTTT.

This chain uses TRBV28 with TRBJ2-3; D might be TRBD1 (5 bases). The length of the CDR3 is 15 residues. Germline CDR1 and CDR2: MDHEN and SYDVKM. V lost 4 bases, J lost 5 bases, and 16 bases lay in between. The CDR3 loop is CASSSLQGFKDTQYF. As DNA, the CDR3 is TGTGCCAGCAGTTCTCTTCAGGGATTCAAAGATACGCAGTATTTT.

The rearrangement uses TRBV19 and TRBJ1-2; maybe TRBD1 (6 bases). This CDR3 region has 14 residues. Trimming removed 6 bases at V and 4 bases at J, with 15 bases between. Germline loops: CDR1 LNHDA, CDR2 SQIVND (reference sequence). CDR3 in amino acids: CASSTTGNSYGYTF. CDR3 DNA sequence: TGTGCCAGTAGCACGACAGGAAATAGCTATGGCTACACCTTC.

The chain carries TRBV15 and TRBJ2-1, with D unresolved. This CDR3 contains 13 residues. Trimming pared 1 base from V and 9 bases from J, leaving 10 bases between. Germline V lookup: CDR1 LNHNV, CDR2 YYDKDF (reference sequence). CDR3 region: CATSRGLPFEQFF. The CDR3 coding sequence is TGTGCCACCAGCAGAGGTCTCCCATTTGAGCAGTTCTTC.

As DNA, the CDR3 is TGTGCCAGCAGCTTATTGCGAGTGAACACTGAAGCTTTCTTT. Translating it yields CASSLLRVNTEAFF. The chain carries TRBV7-9 and TRBJ1-1; D remains ambiguous. Trimming stripped 2 bases from V and 0 bases from J, with 7 bases between. This CDR3 is built from 14 residues. Germline CDR1 SEHNR, CDR2 FQNEAQ (reference sequence).

This chain connects TRBV28 to TRBJ1-6; 7 positions match TRBD1. The CDR3 sequence is 16 residues long. V shed 6 bases, J shed 7 bases, and the junction held 12 bases outside the gene matches. The germline V gene has CDR1 MDHEN and CDR2 SYDVKM. The CDR3 DNA reads as TGTGCCAGCAGACAGAGGGGGCAAGGCATAAATTCACCCCTCCACTTT. Translating gives CASRQRGQGINSPLHF.